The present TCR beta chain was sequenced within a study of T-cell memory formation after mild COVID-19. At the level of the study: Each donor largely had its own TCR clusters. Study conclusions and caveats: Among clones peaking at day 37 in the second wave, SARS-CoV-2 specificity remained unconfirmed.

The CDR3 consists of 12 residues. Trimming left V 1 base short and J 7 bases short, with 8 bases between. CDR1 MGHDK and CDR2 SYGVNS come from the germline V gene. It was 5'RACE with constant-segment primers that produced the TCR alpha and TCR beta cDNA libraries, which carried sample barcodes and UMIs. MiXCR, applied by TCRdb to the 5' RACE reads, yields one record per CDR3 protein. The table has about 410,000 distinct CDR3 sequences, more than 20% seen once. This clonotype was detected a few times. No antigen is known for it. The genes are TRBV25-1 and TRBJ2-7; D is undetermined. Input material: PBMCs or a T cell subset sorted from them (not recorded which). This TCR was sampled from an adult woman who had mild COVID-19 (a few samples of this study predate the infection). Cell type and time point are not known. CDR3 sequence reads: CASSEFLGEQYF. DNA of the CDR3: TGTGCCAGCAGTGAATTCTTGGGAGAGCAGTACTTC.